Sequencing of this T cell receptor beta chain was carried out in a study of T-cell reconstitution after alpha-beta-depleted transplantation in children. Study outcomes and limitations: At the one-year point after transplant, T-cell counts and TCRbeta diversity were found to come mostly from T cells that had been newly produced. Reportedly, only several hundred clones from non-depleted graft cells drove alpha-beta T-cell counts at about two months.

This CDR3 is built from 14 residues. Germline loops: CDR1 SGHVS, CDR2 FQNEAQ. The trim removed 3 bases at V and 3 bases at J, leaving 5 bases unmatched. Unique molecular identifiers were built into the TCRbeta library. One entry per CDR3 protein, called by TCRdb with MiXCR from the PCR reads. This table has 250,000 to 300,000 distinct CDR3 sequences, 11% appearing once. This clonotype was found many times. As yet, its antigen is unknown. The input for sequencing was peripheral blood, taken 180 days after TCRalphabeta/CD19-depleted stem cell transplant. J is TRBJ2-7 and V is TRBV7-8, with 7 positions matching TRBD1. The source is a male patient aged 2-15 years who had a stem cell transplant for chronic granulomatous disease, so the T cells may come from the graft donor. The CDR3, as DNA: TGTGCCAGCAGCTTTGGGGACAGTCTCTACGAGCAGTACTTC. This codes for CASSFGDSLYEQYF.